This T cell receptor beta chain came from a study of cytomegalovirus exposure and HLA in healthy donors (dated by TCRdb to 2016 to 2017). Describing the broader study: The roughly 700 repertoires of the first cohort and the 120 or so validation repertoires were produced on the same platform, according to a later analysis. The study was designed to test whether signatures of past pathogen exposure could be identified by cataloging public T cell receptors. Besides the first cohort of roughly 640 subjects, a separate validation cohort made up of 90 to 150 different subjects was used. To predict cytomegalovirus infection status, the study brought together high-throughput TCR immunosequencing, statistical association of individual TCRs with disease status, and machine learning.

Libraries came from the immunoSEQ multiplex PCR assay. The study's own analysis went as follows. To diagnose cytomegalovirus status from the catalog of TCR beta chain sequences, a statistical classification framework was built. TCRdb obtained this table from immuneACCESS and retained in-frame rearrangements with V and J assigned. These tables miss some clones; where compared with another copy, unresolved V genes account for less than half of the shortfall, and the remainder is unexplained. V and J calls and clone size come straight from that table; D and trimming were deduced from the DNA. Counted in this sample were fewer than 350,000 clones; roughly 88% of them appeared once. 0.92% of the sample goes to the ten largest clones. Separate from the roughly 630-subject first cohort, the validation cohort of 120 subjects was the group to which the donors belonged. Taken from cysteine to phenylalanine, the CDR3 has 16 residues. Kept here is only the CDR3 DNA, which spans 48 bases and is read in frame from base 1. V was cut back by 2 bases and J by 1 base, leaving a gap of 11 bases between them. According to the germline V gene, CDR1 reads SGHDN and CDR2 reads FVKESK.

As regards this clone: The antigen it binds to is not known. No much larger clone is present one base from it, and per-base qualities are unavailable.

Results and caveats for the whole study, not just this receptor: The study gave a list of 150 to 200 TCR beta chains associated with cytomegalovirus. All 110 or so repertoires were used to score co-occurrence in the validation cohort in a later analysis, because that analysis had no HLA typing for the cohort. The classifier was reported to diagnose cytomegalovirus status with high specificity and sensitivity in both the original and validation cohorts. The authors suggested that the approach could potentially be generalized to other disease states and immunological phenotypes. A few of the identified cytomegalovirus-associated TCR beta chains were confirmed in vitro to be specific for cytomegalovirus antigens. Subsequent analysis determined that TCRs grouped into clusters in the first cohort also showed a tendency toward co-occurrence across the 120 validation repertoires, and 90% to 95% of cluster scores exceeded 0. Most TCR sequences were observed very rarely across donors, whereas some public TCRs were present in many individuals.

Sequenced material: PBMCs. This receptor was taken from a woman aged 18-35 years in good health and CMV-seronegative. The chain links TRBV14 with TRBJ2-2, with the D gene call left open. The sequence in DNA is TGTGCCAGCAGCCAATCTGCAGGATTGAACACCGGGGAGCTGTTTTTT. This codes for CASSQSAGLNTGELFF.